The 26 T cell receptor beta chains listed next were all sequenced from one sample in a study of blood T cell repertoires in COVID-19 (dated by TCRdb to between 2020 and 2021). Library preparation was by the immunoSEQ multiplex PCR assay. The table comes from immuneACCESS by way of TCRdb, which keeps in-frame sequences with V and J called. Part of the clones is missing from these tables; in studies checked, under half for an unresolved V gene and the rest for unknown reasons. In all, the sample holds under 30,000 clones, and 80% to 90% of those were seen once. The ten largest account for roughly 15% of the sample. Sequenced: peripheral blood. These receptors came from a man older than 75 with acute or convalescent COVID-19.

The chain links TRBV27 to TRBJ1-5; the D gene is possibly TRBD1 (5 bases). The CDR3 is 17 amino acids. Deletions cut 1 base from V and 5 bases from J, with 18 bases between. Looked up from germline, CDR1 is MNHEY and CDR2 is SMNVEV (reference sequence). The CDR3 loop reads CASSLLGLRGLYQPQHF. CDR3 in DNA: TGTGCCAGCAGTTTATTAGGCCTCCGGGGGTTATATCAGCCCCAGCATTTT.

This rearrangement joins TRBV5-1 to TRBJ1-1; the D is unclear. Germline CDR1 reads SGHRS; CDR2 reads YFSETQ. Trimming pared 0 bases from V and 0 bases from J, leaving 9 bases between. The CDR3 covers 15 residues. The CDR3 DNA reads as TGCGCCAGCAGCTTGGCCTCGGGGATGAACACTGAAGCTTTCTTT. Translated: CASSLASGMNTEAFF.

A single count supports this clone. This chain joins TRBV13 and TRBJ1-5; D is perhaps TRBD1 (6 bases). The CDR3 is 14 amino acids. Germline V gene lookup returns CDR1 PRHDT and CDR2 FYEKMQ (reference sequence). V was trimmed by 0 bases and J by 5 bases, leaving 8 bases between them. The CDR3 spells CASSLGGGHQPQHF. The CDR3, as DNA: TGTGCCAGCAGCTTAGGGGGGGGGCATCAGCCCCAGCATTTT.

The CDR3 nucleotides read TGTGCCAGCTCACCATCGGGGATCCAAGAGACCCAGTACTTC. It translates to CASSPSGIQETQYF. The V and J genes are TRBV18 and TRBJ2-5; possible D gene TRBD2, 5 bases. Germline CDR1 reads KGHSH; CDR2 reads LQKENI. CDR3 length: 14 amino acids. The V gene lost 2 bases and the J gene lost 1 base, with 8 bases spanning the gap.

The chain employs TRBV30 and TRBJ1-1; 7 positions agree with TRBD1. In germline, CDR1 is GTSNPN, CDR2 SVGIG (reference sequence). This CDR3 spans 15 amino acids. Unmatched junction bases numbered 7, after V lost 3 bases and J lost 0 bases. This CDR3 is CAWSLLRGLNTEAFF. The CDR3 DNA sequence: TGTGCCTGGAGCCTCCTCAGGGGGTTGAACACTGAAGCTTTCTTT.

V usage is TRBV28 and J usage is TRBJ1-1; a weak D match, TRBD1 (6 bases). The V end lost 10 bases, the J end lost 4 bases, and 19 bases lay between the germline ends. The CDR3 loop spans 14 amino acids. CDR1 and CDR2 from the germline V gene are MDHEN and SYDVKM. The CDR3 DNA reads TGTGCCACAACGACAGGCCCCGAGGGCACTGAAGCTTTCTTT. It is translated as CATTTGPEGTEAFF.

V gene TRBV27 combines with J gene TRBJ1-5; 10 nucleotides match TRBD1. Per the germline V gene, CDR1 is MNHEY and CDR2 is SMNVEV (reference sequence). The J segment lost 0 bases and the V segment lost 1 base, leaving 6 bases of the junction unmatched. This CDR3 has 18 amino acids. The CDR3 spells CASSLYGQGVNSNQPQHF. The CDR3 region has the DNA TGTGCCAGCAGTTTATACGGACAGGGGGTAAATAGCAATCAGCCCCAGCATTTT.

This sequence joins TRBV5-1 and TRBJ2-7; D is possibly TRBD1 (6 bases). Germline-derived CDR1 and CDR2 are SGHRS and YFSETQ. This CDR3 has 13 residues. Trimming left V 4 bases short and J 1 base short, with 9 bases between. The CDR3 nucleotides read TGCGCCAGCAGCGTGGGACATTCCTACGAGCAGTACTTC. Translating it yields CASSVGHSYEQYF.

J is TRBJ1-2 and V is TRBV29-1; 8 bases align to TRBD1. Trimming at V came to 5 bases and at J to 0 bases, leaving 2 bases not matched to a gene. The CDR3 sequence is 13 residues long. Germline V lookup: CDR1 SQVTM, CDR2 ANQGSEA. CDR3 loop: CSVTTGANYGYTF. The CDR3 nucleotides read TGCAGCGTTACGACAGGGGCTAACTATGGCTACACCTTC.

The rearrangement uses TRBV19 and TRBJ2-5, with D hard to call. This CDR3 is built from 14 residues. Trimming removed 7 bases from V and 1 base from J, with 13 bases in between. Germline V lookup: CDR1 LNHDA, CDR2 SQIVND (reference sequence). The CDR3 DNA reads TGTGCCAGTAACACCAACAGTATCCAAGAGACCCAGTACTTC. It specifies CASNTNSIQETQYF. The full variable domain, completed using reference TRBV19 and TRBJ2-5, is DGGITQSPKYLFRKEGQNVTLSCEQNLNHDAMYWYRQDPGQGLRLIYYSQIVNDFQKGDIAEGYSVSREKKESFPLTVTSAQKNPTAFYLCASNTNSIQETQYFGPGTRLLVL.

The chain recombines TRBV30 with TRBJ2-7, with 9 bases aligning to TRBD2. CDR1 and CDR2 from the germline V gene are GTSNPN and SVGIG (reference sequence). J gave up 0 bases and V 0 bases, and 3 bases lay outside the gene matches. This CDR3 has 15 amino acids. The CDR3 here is CAWSVAGLASYEQYF. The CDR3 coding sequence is TGTGCCTGGAGTGTAGCGGGACTAGCCTCCTACGAGCAGTACTTC.

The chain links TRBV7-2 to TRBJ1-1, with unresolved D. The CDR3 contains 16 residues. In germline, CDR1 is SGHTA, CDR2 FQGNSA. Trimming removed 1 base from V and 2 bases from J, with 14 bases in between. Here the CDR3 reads CASSLVPPGKNTEAFF. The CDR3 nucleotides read TGTGCCAGCAGCTTAGTACCACCGGGAAAAAACACTGAAGCTTTCTTT. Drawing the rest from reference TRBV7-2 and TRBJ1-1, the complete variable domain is GAGVSQSPSNKVTEKGKDVELRCDPISGHTALYWYRQSLGQGLEFLIYFQGNSAPDKSGLPSDRFSAERTGGSVSTLTIQRTQQEDSAVYLCASSLVPPGKNTEAFFGQGTRLTVV.

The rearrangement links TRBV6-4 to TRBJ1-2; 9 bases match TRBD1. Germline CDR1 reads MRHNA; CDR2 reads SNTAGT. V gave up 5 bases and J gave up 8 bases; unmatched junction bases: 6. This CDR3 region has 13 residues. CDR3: CASSLTGGGGYTF. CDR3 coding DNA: TGTGCCAGCAGTTTGACAGGGGGTGGCGGCTACACCTTC.

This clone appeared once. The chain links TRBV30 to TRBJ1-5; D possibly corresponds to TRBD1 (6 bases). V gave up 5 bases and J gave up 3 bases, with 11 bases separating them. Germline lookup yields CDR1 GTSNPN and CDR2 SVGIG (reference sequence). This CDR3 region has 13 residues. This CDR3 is CAWSRDTNQPQHF. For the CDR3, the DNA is TGTGCCTGGTCCCGGGACACCAATCAGCCCCAGCATTTT.

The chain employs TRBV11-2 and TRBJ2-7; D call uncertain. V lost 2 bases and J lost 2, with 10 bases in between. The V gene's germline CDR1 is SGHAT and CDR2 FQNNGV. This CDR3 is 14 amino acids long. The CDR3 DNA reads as TGTGCCAGCAGCTTACAGTATAGCACCTACGAGCAGTACTTC. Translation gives CASSLQYSTYEQYF.

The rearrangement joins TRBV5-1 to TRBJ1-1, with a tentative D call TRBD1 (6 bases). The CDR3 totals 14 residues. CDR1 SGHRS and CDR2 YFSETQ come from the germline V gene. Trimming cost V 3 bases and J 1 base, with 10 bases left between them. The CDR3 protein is CASSSQGRNTEAFF. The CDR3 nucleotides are TGCGCCAGCAGCTCACAGGGCAGGAACACTGAAGCTTTCTTT. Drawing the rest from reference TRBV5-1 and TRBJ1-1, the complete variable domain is KAGVTQTPRYLIKTRGQQVTLSCSPISGHRSVSWYQQTPGQGLQFLFEYFSETQRNKGNFPGRFSGRQFSNSRSEMNVSTLELGDSALYLCASSSQGRNTEAFFGQGTRLTVV.

The CDR3 coding sequence is TGTGCCAGCAGCCTGACAGGGAACAATCAGCCCCAGCATTTT. Protein: CASSLTGNNQPQHF. V and J are TRBV7-9 and TRBJ1-5, with TRBD1 matching 7 bases. V trimming: 5 bases; J trimming: 3 bases; junction bases outside the gene matches: 4. Germline assignment: CDR1 SEHNR and CDR2 FQNEAQ (reference sequence). CDR3 size: 14 residues.

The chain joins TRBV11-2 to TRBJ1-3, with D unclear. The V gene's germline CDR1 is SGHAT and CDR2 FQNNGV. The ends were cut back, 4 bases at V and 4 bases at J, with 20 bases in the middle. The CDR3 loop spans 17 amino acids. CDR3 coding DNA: TGTGCCAGCAGCTCTGCCAAATTTAGCGTTGGGGGAAACACCATATATTTT. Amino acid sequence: CASSSAKFSVGGNTIYF.

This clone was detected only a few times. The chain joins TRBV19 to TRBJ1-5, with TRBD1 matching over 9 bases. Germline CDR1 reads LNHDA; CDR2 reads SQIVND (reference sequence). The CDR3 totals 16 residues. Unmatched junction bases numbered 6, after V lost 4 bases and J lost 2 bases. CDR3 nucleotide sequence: TGTGCCAGTAGTAAAATCACAGGGGGCGGCAATCAGCCCCAGCATTTT. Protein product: CASSKITGGGNQPQHF.

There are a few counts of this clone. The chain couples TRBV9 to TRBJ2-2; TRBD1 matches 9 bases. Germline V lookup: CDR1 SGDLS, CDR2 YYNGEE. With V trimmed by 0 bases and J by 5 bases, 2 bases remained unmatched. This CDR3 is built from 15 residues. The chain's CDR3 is CASSVGTGVTGELFF. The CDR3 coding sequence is TGTGCCAGCAGCGTAGGGACAGGGGTTACCGGGGAGCTGTTTTTT.

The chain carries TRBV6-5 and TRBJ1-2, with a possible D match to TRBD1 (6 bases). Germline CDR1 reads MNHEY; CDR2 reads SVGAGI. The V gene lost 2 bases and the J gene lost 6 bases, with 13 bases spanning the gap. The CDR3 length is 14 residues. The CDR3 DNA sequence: TGTGCCAGCAGTTACAAGGGGGAGATAAATGGCTACACCTTC. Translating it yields CASSYKGEINGYTF.

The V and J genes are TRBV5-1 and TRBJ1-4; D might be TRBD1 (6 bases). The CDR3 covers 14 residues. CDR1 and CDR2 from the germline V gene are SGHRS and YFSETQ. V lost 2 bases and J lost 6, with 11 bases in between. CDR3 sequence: CASSFRGGDEKLFF. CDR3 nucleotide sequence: TGCGCCAGCAGCTTTCGAGGGGGAGATGAAAAACTGTTTTTT.

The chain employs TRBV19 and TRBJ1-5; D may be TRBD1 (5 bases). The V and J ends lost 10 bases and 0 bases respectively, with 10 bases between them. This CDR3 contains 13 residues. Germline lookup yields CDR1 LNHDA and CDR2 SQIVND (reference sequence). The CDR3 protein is CATRQGSNQPQHF. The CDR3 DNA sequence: TGTGCCACCCGGCAGGGTAGCAATCAGCCCCAGCATTTT.

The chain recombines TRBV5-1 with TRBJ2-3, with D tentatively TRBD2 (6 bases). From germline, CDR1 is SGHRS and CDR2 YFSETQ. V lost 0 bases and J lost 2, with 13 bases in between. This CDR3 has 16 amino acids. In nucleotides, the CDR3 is TGCGCCAGCAGCTTGGTTCCGGGGGAAGTCACAGATACGCAGTATTTT. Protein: CASSLVPGEVTDTQYF.

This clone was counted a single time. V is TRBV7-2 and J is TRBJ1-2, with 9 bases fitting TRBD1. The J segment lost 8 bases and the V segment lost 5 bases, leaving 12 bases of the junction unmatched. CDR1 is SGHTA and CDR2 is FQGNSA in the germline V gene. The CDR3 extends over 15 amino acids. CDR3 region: CASSQGGQGNGGYTF. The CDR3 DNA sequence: TGTGCCAGCAGCCAAGGGGGACAGGGAAATGGGGGCTACACCTTC. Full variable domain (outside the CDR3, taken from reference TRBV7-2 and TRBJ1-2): GAGVSQSPSNKVTEKGKDVELRCDPISGHTALYWYRQSLGQGLEFLIYFQGNSAPDKSGLPSDRFSAERTGGSVSTLTIQRTQQEDSAVYLCASSQGGQGNGGYTFGSGTRLTVV.

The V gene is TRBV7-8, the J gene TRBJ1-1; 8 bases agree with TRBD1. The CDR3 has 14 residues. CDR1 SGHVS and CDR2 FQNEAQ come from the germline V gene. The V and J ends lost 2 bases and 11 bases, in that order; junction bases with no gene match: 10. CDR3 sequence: CASSLLVQGAGAFF. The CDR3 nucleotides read TGTGCCAGCAGCTTACTGGTTCAGGGGGCTGGGGCTTTCTTT.